Listed below are T cell receptor beta chains from one sample, sequenced in a study of OX40 agonist ivuxolimab in advanced cancers. The table came from immunoSEQ multiplex PCR; TCRdb's copy has only in-frame clones and leaves some out. This sample carries tens of thousands of clones, around 90% of them seen once, and the ten largest clones take approximately 2%. The sequenced sample was CD4+ or CD8+ T cells sorted from blood, obtained in a trial of the OX40 agonist ivuxolimab. These receptors were taken from an adult with an advanced solid tumor such as melanoma, head and neck, liver or kidney cancer. Each CDR3 is given with its conserved first and last residue. The D gene is left open where the match is weak. Size tells how often a clone was seen (once, few, many) or the class of an expanded clone, and some rows leave it out.

NA	TRBV5-1	TRBJ2-7	NA	TGCGCCAGCAGCTCGTACGGGAGTCCCTACGAGCAGTACTTC	CASSSYGSPYEQYF
NA	TRBV10-3	TRBJ1-5	TRBD1	TGTGCCATCGGCCCGGGACAGGGAAATCAGCCCCAGCATTTT	CAIGPGQGNQPQHF
NA	TRBV28	TRBJ2-1	NA	TGTGCCAGCAGTTTATACCAGGGGACCAATGAGCAGTTCTTC	CASSLYQGTNEQFF
NA	TRBV28	TRBJ1-2	NA	TGTGCCAGCAGTTCAGGGTTCGGCTACACCTTC	CASSSGFGYTF
NA	TRBV29-1	TRBJ2-1	TRBD2	TGCAGCGTTGCCCGGGATCTAGCGGGGGGGCTATCCTACAATGAGCAGTTCTTC	CSVARDLAGGLSYNEQFF
NA	TRBV6-6	TRBJ1-1	NA	TGTGCCAGCAGTCTCAATGTTGGCACTGAAGCTTTCTTT	CASSLNVGTEAFF
NA	TRBV28	TRBJ1-5	TRBD1	TGTGCCAGCACAACGGGACAGGGGTATCAGCCCCAGCATTTT	CASTTGQGYQPQHF
NA	TRBV15	TRBJ1-5	NA	TGTGCCACCAGCAGAGAGGCAGTTAATCAGCCCCAGCATTTT	CATSREAVNQPQHF
NA	TRBV7-2	TRBJ2-5	NA	TGTGCCAGCAGCTTAGGGCAGGCAGAGACCCAGTACTTC	CASSLGQAETQYF
NA	TRBV7-6	TRBJ2-4	TRBD2	TGTGCCAGCAGCTTAGGTCTAGCGGGAGGTGAAAACATTCAGTACTTC	CASSLGLAGGENIQYF
NA	TRBV28	TRBJ1-3	NA	TGTGCCAGCAGTTTTGTACTCGGGTCTGGAAACACCATATATTTT	CASSFVLGSGNTIYF
NA	TRBV5-1	TRBJ2-5	TRBD2	TGCGCCAGCAGCTTGGGGGCGGGAGCCTCCGGATCGGAGACCCAGTACTTC	CASSLGAGASGSETQYF
NA	TRBV7-9	TRBJ1-2	TRBD1	TGTGCCAGCAGCCTCACAGGGGATGGAGGCTACACCTTC	CASSLTGDGGYTF
NA	TRBV7-9	TRBJ2-3	NA	TGTGCCAGCAGCTTAGCGGGGGCCGTCGGGACAGATACGCAGTATTTT	CASSLAGAVGTDTQYF
NA	TRBV2	TRBJ1-5	TRBD1	TGTGCCAGCAGCGCACAGGGGGCGGGTCAGCCCCAGCATTTT	CASSAQGAGQPQHF
NA	TRBV19	TRBJ1-1	NA	TGTGCCAGTACCCCCCAGGGGTATGTCGCTGAAGCTTTCTTT	CASTPQGYVAEAFF
NA	TRBV6-5	TRBJ1-2	NA	TGTGCCAGCAGTCAGGGAGGGCCCTTTGGCTACACCTTC	CASSQGGPFGYTF
NA	TRBV27	TRBJ2-7	NA	TGTGCCAGCAGTTTCAGGACTGCCTACGAGCAGTACTTC	CASSFRTAYEQYF
NA	TRBV5-1	TRBJ2-7	NA	TGCGCCAGCAGCTCAACGCCGGCAGAGGGGTGGCAGTACTTC	CASSSTPAEGWQYF
NA	TRBV5-6	TRBJ1-1	NA	TGTGCCAGCAGCTTGGGTCCCAACACTGAAGCTTTCTTT	CASSLGPNTEAFF
NA	TRBV4-2	TRBJ1-5	NA	TGTGCCAGCAGCCAAGATGCTGGTTTTCGGCAGCCCCAGCATTTT	CASSQDAGFRQPQHF
few	TRBV6-6	TRBJ2-1	NA	TGTGCCAGCAGTTACTCCCGGGTATACAATGAGCAGTTCTTC	CASSYSRVYNEQFF
few	TRBV27	TRBJ2-2	TRBD2	TGTGCCAGCCGTAGCGGGGGGGATTCTTCCGGGGAGCTGTTTTTT	CASRSGGDSSGELFF
NA	TRBV5-1	TRBJ1-4	TRBD1	TGCGCCAGCAGCTCTGGGACAGAACCCTTTAATGAAAAACTGTTTTTT	CASSSGTEPFNEKLFF
NA	TRBV4-2	TRBJ2-7	TRBD1	TGTGCCAGCAGCGACGGACAGGGGTCAAGCTCCTACGAGCAGTACTTC	CASSDGQGSSSYEQYF
NA	TRBV5-1	TRBJ1-1	TRBD1	TGCGCCAGCAGCTCCTACACCTCCACAGGGGACACTGAAGCTTTCTTT	CASSSYTSTGDTEAFF
NA	TRBV5-1	TRBJ1-1	NA	TGCGCCAGCAGCTCAGGGCAAAGCACTGAAGCTTTCTTT	CASSSGQSTEAFF
NA	TRBV6-1	TRBJ2-2	TRBD1	TGTGCCAGCAGTCGGACAGGGGACCCGGGCTTCGAGCTGTTTTTT	CASSRTGDPGFELFF
NA	TRBV7-2	TRBJ2-5	TRBD2	TGTGCCAGCACCTCCCTAGCGGGGGCGCTCGGTCGGGAGACCCAGTACTTC	CASTSLAGALGRETQYF
NA	TRBV19	TRBJ2-7	NA	TGTGCCAGTAGTAGTAACAGGGATCTAACCTACGAGCAGTACTTC	CASSSNRDLTYEQYF
once	TRBV1	TRBJ1-2	NA	TGCACCAGCAGCAACAGGGGGCGGTATGGCTACACCTTC	CTSSNRGRYGYTF
NA	TRBV7-8	TRBJ2-5	NA	TGTGCCAGCAGCTTAGCACTGGTCCAAGAGACCCAGTACTTC	CASSLALVQETQYF
NA	TRBV2	TRBJ2-2	NA	TGTGCCAGCAGTGAAGCTGGGACCCCAGGCGGGGAGCTGTTTTTT	CASSEAGTPGGELFF
NA	TRBV7-6	TRBJ2-3	TRBD2	TGTGCCAGCAGCTTGCAATTAGCGGGGGGTGATACGCAGTATTTT	CASSLQLAGGDTQYF
once	TRBV27	TRBJ1-1	NA	TGTGCCAGCAGTTTATGGGGGGGGAACATGAACACTGAAGCTTTCTTT	CASSLWGGNMNTEAFF